This is a list of T cell receptor beta chains from one sample in a study of blood T cells in healthy people across ages. TCRdb re-analysed the 5' RACE reads in MiXCR, keeping a single row per CDR3 protein. Here the sample spans 1.5 million to 1.8 million distinct CDR3 sequences, 42% being singletons. Sequencing input: blood. The receptors were gathered from a woman in her late teens or twenties in good health. CDR3s include the opening cysteine and the closing phenylalanine or tryptophan. The D gene is left open where the match is weak. Expanded clones get a size class; other rows say once, few or many, or leave the size out.

. TRBJ1-5 TRBV25-1 . TGTGCCAGCAGTGACTCCGACAGTAGCAATCAGCCCCAGCATTTT CASSDSDSSNQPQHF
. TRBJ2-4 TRBV6-2/TRBV6-3 . TGTGCCAGCCTCGACCAGGGGGCCAAAAACATTCAGTACTTC CASLDQGAKNIQYF
. TRBJ2-3 TRBV29-1 . TGCAGCCTGCGGGACACATCAGATACGCAGTATTTT CSLRDTSDTQYF
. TRBJ2-2 TRBV3-1 . TGTGCCAGCAGCTACTCCTACTTATTGGGTACCGGGGAGCTGTTTTTT CASSYSYLLGTGELFF
. TRBJ1-1 TRBV10-2 . TGCGCCAGCAGTGGACGAGGACAGGAAGCTTTCTTT CASSGRGQEAFF
. TRBJ1-1 TRBV5-1 . TGCGCCAGCAGCTTGGAGAGACCGAACACTGAAGCTTTCTTT CASSLERPNTEAFF
. TRBJ2-1 TRBV16 TRBD2 TGTGCCAGCAGCCGCAGCGGGAGCAAGTCCTACAATGAGCAGTTCTTC CASSRSGSKSYNEQFF
. TRBJ1-1 TRBV20-1 . TGCAGTGCTAGCTTCTCCGGCGCGAACACTGAAGCTTTCTTT CSASFSGANTEAFF
. TRBJ1-1 TRBV4-3 . TGCGCCAGCAGGAACCTGACGGAGGACACTGAAGCTTTCTTT CASRNLTEDTEAFF
few TRBJ2-5 TRBV7-9 TRBD1 TGTGCCAGCACCCATGCGACAGGGTACGAGGAGACCCAGTACTTC CASTHATGYEETQYF
few TRBJ2-7 TRBV27 . TGTGCCAGCAGTTTATCGGATTTTTGGGGGAGTGGGTACGAGCAGTACTTC CASSLSDFWGSGYEQYF
. TRBJ1-6 TRBV4-1 . TGCGCCAGCCGCTTGGACAACAATTCACCCCTCCACTTT CASRLDNNSPLHF
. TRBJ1-1 TRBV25-1 . TGTGCCAGCAGTGCTTTGGGCGGACGGAACACTGAAGCTTTCTTT CASSALGGRNTEAFF
few TRBJ1-2 TRBV20-1 TRBD1 TGCAGTGCTAGAGATGCCAGGACAGGGGGTAATGGCTACACCTTC CSARDARTGGNGYTF
many TRBJ2-1 TRBV7-2 TRBD1 TGTGCCAGCAACCCAGGGGGCTCCTACAATGAGCAGTTCTTC CASNPGGSYNEQFF
many TRBJ2-5 TRBV5-1 . TGCGCCAGCAGCCCAACCCTAACTAGCTCTCGAGAGACCCAGTACTTC CASSPTLTSSRETQYF
few TRBJ2-3 TRBV29-1 . TGCAGCGTCCCGACAGATACGCAGTATTTT CSVPTDTQYF
few TRBJ1-5 TRBV28 . TGTGCCAGCAGGGACCATAGCAATCAGCCCCAGCATTTT CASRDHSNQPQHF
many TRBJ2-7 TRBV4-3 TRBD1 TGCGCCAGCAGCCAATTTGACAGGGGCTACGAGCAGTACTTC CASSQFDRGYEQYF
. TRBJ1-6 TRBV7-8 TRBD1 TGTGCCAGCAGCCATGACAGGGGGAAATCACCCCTCCACTTT CASSHDRGKSPLHF
. TRBJ1-2 TRBV5-1 . TGCGCCAGCAGCTTGGGCCAGGGACAAGCTAACTATGGCTACACCTTC CASSLGQGQANYGYTF
. TRBJ2-7 TRBV5-1 . TGCGCCAGCAGCGTGGGACGGGGAACCTACGAGCAGTACTTC CASSVGRGTYEQYF
once TRBJ2-7 TRBV27 . TGTGCCAGCAGTCCCGGACCCGGGTTATTCGAGCAGTACTTC CASSPGPGLFEQYF
. TRBJ2-5 TRBV11-3 TRBD2 TGTGCCAGCAGCTTTGCGGGAGGGCTCTACAATGAGCAGTACTTC CASSFAGGLYNEQYF
. TRBJ2-7 TRBV13 TRBD2 TGTGCCAGCACCATAGGGGGACTAGCCGGCGAGCAGTACTTC CASTIGGLAGEQYF
. TRBJ1-2 TRBV3-1 . TGTGCCAGCAGCCGTAAAGGGGTCAGCTATGGCTACACCTTC CASSRKGVSYGYTF
once TRBJ2-4 TRBV14 . TGTGCCAGCAGCCAAGATAAAGTGGTTCGTGGTAAGCAGTACTTC CASSQDKVVRGKQYF
few TRBJ2-1 TRBV20-1 TRBD2 TGCAGTGCTAGACGGGTAGCGGGGGAGTACAATGAGCAGTTCTTC CSARRVAGEYNEQFF
. TRBJ1-2 TRBV4-1 TRBD1 TGCGCCAGCAGCCAAGACGCAGGGGGCGCCGGTGGCTACACCTTC CASSQDAGGAGGYTF
. TRBJ2-7 TRBV13 . TGTGCCAGCAGCTTAGTTTACGGAGGCTCCTACAATGAGCAGTACTTC CASSLVYGGSYNEQYF
. TRBJ2-7 TRBV3-1 . TGTGCCAGCAGCCAGACCTTCAGGGGCCACGAGCAGTACTTC CASSQTFRGHEQYF
once TRBJ1-2 TRBV10-3 TRBD1 TGTGCCATAACAGGGGAGAACTATGGCTACACCTTC CAITGENYGYTF
. TRBJ2-1 TRBV20-1 . TGCAGTGCTAGAGAACGGAGACGTCCGGTCAATGAGCAGTTCTTC CSARERRRPVNEQFF
. TRBJ2-5 TRBV20-1 TRBD2 TGCAGTGCTATCCCGGACCGGGGGGGACCTCCCGAGACCCAGTACTTC CSAIPDRGGPPETQYF
. TRBJ2-7 TRBV7-8 . TGTGCCAGCAGCTTAGCGGGAGCGTCCTACAATGAGCAGTACTTC CASSLAGASYNEQYF
many TRBJ1-5 TRBV12-3/TRBV12-4 . TGTGCCAGCAGTTTGGGCGGGGCCAATCAGCCCCAGCATTTT CASSLGGANQPQHF
many TRBJ1-1 TRBV29-1 . TGCAGCGCCGGACAGATGAACACTGAAGCTTTCTTT CSAGQMNTEAFF
few TRBJ2-5 TRBV5-5 . TGTGCCAGCAGCTCCTCCAGGAACTTAGAGACCCAGTACTTC CASSSSRNLETQYF
. TRBJ2-5 TRBV29-1 . TGCAGCGTAAACGGGATGCCTGCGACCCAGTACTTC CSVNGMPATQYF
many TRBJ2-1 TRBV29-1 . TGCAGCGCGGAAACTCCTGAGCAGTTCTTC CSAETPEQFF
. TRBJ2-2 TRBV7-6 TRBD1 TGTGCCAACAGCAGTCCGGACAGGGGGTTACGCGGGGAGCTGTTTTTT CANSSPDRGLRGELFF
many TRBJ2-1 TRBV29-1 . TGCAGCGTTGAAGGGGGTGGCATTCATGAGCAGTTCTTC CSVEGGGIHEQFF
. TRBJ2-3 TRBV25-1 TRBD1 TGTGCCAGCAGTGAAGGGACAGTTGCAGATACGCAGTATTTT CASSEGTVADTQYF
. TRBJ2-5 TRBV20-1 . TGCAGTGCTGGATCCCGGACCCAGATCCAACGGGCCCAGTACTTC CSAGSRTQIQRAQYF
. TRBJ2-5 TRBV12-3/TRBV12-4 . TGTGCCTGCAGTCCCAGACAGGCTTCGGGGCCCAAGCAGTACTTC CACSPRQASGPKQYF
few TRBJ2-7 TRBV5-6 TRBD1 TGTGCCAGCAGCGCCGGGACAGGCTACCTCGAACAGTACTTC CASSAGTGYLEQYF
. TRBJ2-2 TRBV12-3/TRBV12-4 . TGTGCCAGCAGGATCGCTAGGAGGGGGCTTACCCCCACCGGGGAGCTGTTTTTT CASRIARRGLTPTGELFF
. TRBJ2-7 TRBV6-2/TRBV6-3 . TGTGCCAGCAGTTACTCGGCTAACTACAATGAGCAGTACTTC CASSYSANYNEQYF
few TRBJ2-3 TRBV5-1 TRBD2 TGCGCCAGCAGACCGGGGGGGCCAGATACGCAGTATTTT CASRPGGPDTQYF
few TRBJ2-7 TRBV12-3/TRBV12-4 . TGTGCCAGCAGTCAAATAGTTAACGAGCAGTACTTC CASSQIVNEQYF
. TRBJ2-3 TRBV6-6 . TGTGCCAGCAGTTACTCCCACAACCCCACAGATACGCAGTATTTT CASSYSHNPTDTQYF
. TRBJ2-3 TRBV7-7 TRBD2 TGTGCTAGCAGCCCATCCCCGGGACTAGCAACAGATACGCAGTATTTT CASSPSPGLATDTQYF
. TRBJ2-1 TRBV15 . TGTGCCACCAGCATCAGAGGCAATGAGCAGTTCTTC CATSIRGNEQFF
few TRBJ1-1 TRBV12-3/TRBV12-4 . TGTGCCAGCATCCCTTCCTATCAGAACACTGAAGCTTTCTTT CASIPSYQNTEAFF
. TRBJ1-4 TRBV4-3 . TGCGCCAGCAGCCAAGATCCGGCAGGGAATAATGAAAAACTGTTTTTT CASSQDPAGNNEKLFF
few TRBJ1-2 TRBV25-1 . TGTGCCAGCAGTGATCCCGCGGCCGGACGTAACTATGGCTACACCTTC CASSDPAAGRNYGYTF
few TRBJ2-7 TRBV18 . TGTGCCAGCTCACGACAGAACCCCTACGAGCAGTACTTC CASSRQNPYEQYF
. TRBJ1-2 TRBV20-1 TRBD1 TGCAGTGCTAGTGCAACAGGGGAGTTTGGCTACACCTTC CSASATGEFGYTF
. TRBJ2-1 TRBV4-1 . TGCGCCAGCAGCCAAGACAGAAGTTCTAGCACCCTTTACAATGAGCAGTTCTTC CASSQDRSSSTLYNEQFF
. TRBJ2-1 TRBV20-1 TRBD2 TGCAGTGCCTGGTTCCTAGCGGGAGTCAATGAGCAGTTCTTC CSAWFLAGVNEQFF